Sequencing of this T cell receptor beta chain was carried out in a study of shared clonotypes between healthy human individuals. As concerns this clone: What it recognizes is unknown.

Profiling relied on immunoSEQ multiplex PCR, and the TCRdb table lists in-frame clones only, not all of them. The data contain fewer than 2.5 million clones, roughly 93% of them singletons. The study, taken as a whole, reports: Some clonotypes were shared by all four sorted-subset donors, while others were not shared. The non-shared ones had lower generation probabilities than the shared ones.

CD4+ cells yielded CD45RA+ naive and CD45RA-negative memory subsets. The CDR3 contains 14 residues. V was pared by 9 bases and J by 3 bases, with 12 bases between. The germline gives CDR1 SNHLY, CDR2 FYNNEI. Sequencing was performed on naive CD4+ T cells from PBMCs. Specified subset: CD45RA+ positively selected. The source is a man younger than 30 in good health. Some clones in this sample may be carry-over from other donors' samples. The J gene is TRBJ2-6, the V gene TRBV2; D gene ambiguous. This CDR3 is CASRRDNGANVLTF. The CDR3 DNA is TGTGCCAGTAGAAGGGATAATGGGGCCAACGTCCTGACTTTC.